These 26 T cell receptor beta chains share one sample of origin, sequenced in a study of glioma-infiltrating T cells. Using RNA template, CDR3s of TCR alpha and beta were amplified with iRepertoire arm-PCR. TCRdb re-called the multiplex PCR reads with MiXCR, one entry per CDR3 protein. The table records under 130,000 distinct CDR3 sequences, about 30% of them present only once. Sequencing was done on a sample of glioma tissue, nonneoplastic brain tissue, or PBMCs (not recorded which). These receptors all stem from a human donor with low-grade glioma or glioblastoma, undergoing nonglioma brain surgery, or in good health (not recorded which).

This chain joins TRBV7-9 and TRBJ1-1; D gene uncertain. CDR3 length: 14 amino acids. The germline gives CDR1 SEHNR, CDR2 FQNEAQ (reference sequence). With 5 bases removed from V and 0 bases from J, the gap between germline ends came to 10 bases. CDR3 amino acids: CASSPSYMNTEAFF. The CDR3 nucleotides read TGTGCCAGCAGCCCGTCATACATGAACACTGAAGCTTTCTTT.

The chain carries TRBV5-5 and TRBJ1-6; 8 nucleotides line up with TRBD1. This CDR3 is 17 amino acids long. The ends lost 1 base at V and 4 bases at J; junction bases unmatched: 7. Germline CDR1 and CDR2: SGHKS and YYEKEE (reference sequence). DNA for the CDR3: TGTGCCAGCAGCTTGTTGGGGCAGGGGGCATATAATTCACCCCTCCACTTT. The encoded protein is CASSLLGQGAYNSPLHF.

This clonotype was seen a few times. J is TRBJ2-5 and V is TRBV11-3; perhaps D is TRBD1 or TRBD2 (5 bases each). The CDR3 loop spans 15 amino acids. V lost 3 bases and J lost 2, with 13 bases in between. CDR1 SGHNT and CDR2 YENEEA come from the germline V gene. CDR3 coding DNA: TGTGCCAGCAGCTTTGGGGGTCGAGGGCAAGAGACCCAGTACTTC. Translating gives CASSFGGRGQETQYF.

The table lists this clonotype with many counts. The CDR3 nucleotides read TGTGCCAGCAGCTTACGGGCAGGGAGAACAGATACGCAGTATTTT. Amino acid sequence: CASSLRAGRTDTQYF. The rearrangement joins TRBV7-6 to TRBJ2-3; the D call may be TRBD1 or TRBD2 (5 bases each). Germline V CDR1 and CDR2: SGHVS, FNYEAQ. The CDR3 is 15 residues long. Deletions cut 2 bases from V and 3 bases from J, with 12 bases between.

In its sample, this clonotype was seen many times. This sequence joins TRBV7-2 and TRBJ2-1; D unresolved. CDR3 length equals 12 residues. V was cut by 5 bases and J by 10 bases, with 12 bases left in between. Germline assignment: CDR1 SGHTA and CDR2 FQGNSA. CDR3 in amino acids: CASSPLEREQFF. Here the CDR3 DNA reads TGTGCCAGCAGCCCCCTGGAGCGAGAGCAGTTCTTC.

This clonotype was recorded at least ten times. This chain uses TRBV11-1 with TRBJ1-1; possible D gene TRBD1, 5 bases. Germline lookup yields CDR1 SGHAT and CDR2 FQDESV (reference sequence). This CDR3 comprises 12 residues. V was cut by 6 bases and J by 1 base, with 6 bases left in between. As DNA, the CDR3 is TGTGCCAGCAGAAGGGGGAACACTGAAGCTTTCTTT. It encodes CASRRGNTEAFF. The full variable domain, its missing parts supplied by reference TRBV11-1 and TRBJ1-1, is EAEVAQSPRYKITEKSQAVAFWCDPISGHATLYWYRQILGQGPELLVQFQDESVVDDSQLPKDRFSAERLKGVDSTLKIQPAELGDSAMYLCASRRGNTEAFFGQGTRLTVV.

Regarding this clonotype: The CDR3 ends on some other residue instead of the conserved phenylalanine or tryptophan, so this is likely a read error. The rearrangement joins TRBV27 to TRBJ2-7; 11 bases match TRBD2. Germline values: CDR1 MNHEY, CDR2 SMNVEV (reference sequence). There are 15 residues in the CDR3. The CDR3 protein is CASSLLLAGGYGQYL. The CDR3 bases are TGTGCCAGCAGTTTATTGCTAGCGGGGGGCTACGGGCAGTACCTC.

This clonotype was seen many times. V gene TRBV24-1 combines with J gene TRBJ2-1; D assignment may be TRBD1 or TRBD2 (5 bases each). CDR3 size: 13 residues. Germline loops: CDR1 KGHDR, CDR2 SFDVKD. The ends were cut back, 9 bases at V and 6 bases at J, with 14 bases in the middle. The CDR3 DNA reads as TGTGCCACCGGGGACGACAGAAGCAATGAGCAGTTCTTC. Residues: CATGDDRSNEQFF.

A few counts support this clonotype. The rearrangement links TRBV12-3 or TRBV12-4 to TRBJ1-5; D is unresolved. V was cut by 5 bases and J by 0 bases, with 14 bases left in between. The CDR3 is made up of 16 amino acids. CDR3 nucleotide sequence: TGTGCCAGCAGTCAGACCGGGCGGCGTAGCAATCAGCCCCAGCATTTT. The encoded protein is CASSQTGRRSNQPQHF.

The chain employs TRBV28 and TRBJ2-5, with D possibly TRBD1 on 5 matching bases. The CDR3 spans 15 residues. V dropped 4 bases and J dropped 1 base, with 13 bases sitting between them. Germline V gene data show CDR1 as MDHEN and CDR2 as SYDVKM. The CDR3: CASSSPLGAQETQYF. In nucleotides, the CDR3 is TGTGCCAGCAGTTCTCCCCTAGGGGCCCAAGAGACCCAGTACTTC.

This clonotype has more than one count but fewer than ten. The J gene is TRBJ1-1, the V gene TRBV4-3; no definite D call. Germline lookup yields CDR1 LGHNA and CDR2 YSLEER. CDR3 length: 16 residues. The V gene lost 1 base and the J gene lost 8 bases, with 20 bases spanning the gap. The CDR3 reads CASSQGHERTVREAFF. As DNA, the CDR3 is TGCGCCAGCAGCCAAGGTCACGAAAGGACGGTTCGAGAAGCTTTCTTT.

For this clonotype: Because the CDR3 is missing its conserved closing phenylalanine or tryptophan, this is likely a read error. The chain is built from TRBV6-2 or TRBV6-3 and TRBJ1-1, with D maybe TRBD1 (6 bases). There are 12 residues in the CDR3. From germline, CDR1 is MNHEY and CDR2 SVGEGT. The CDR3 bases are TGCGCCAGCAGTCCGAGACAGGTCCAGGCTTTCTCT. This gives the protein CASSPRQVQAFS.

In regard to this clonotype: One junction end does not reproduce the germline sequence, and a read error may be involved. The chain combines TRBV18 with TRBJ2-1, with 11 bases identical to TRBD2. Germline CDR1 KGHSH, CDR2 LQKENI. The CDR3 contains 18 residues. The CDR3 DNA reads TGTGCCAGCTCCCCACGTCTCACTAGCGGGGGTTCCTACAATGAGCAGTTCTTC. It is translated as CASSPRLTSGGSYNEQFF.

CDR3 amino acids: CASSRQGSSYNEQFF. Written as DNA, the CDR3 is TGTGCCAGCAGCCGACAGGGGAGCTCCTACAATGAGCAGTTCTTC. This rearrangement joins TRBV12-3 or TRBV12-4 to TRBJ2-1, with 8 nucleotides matching TRBD1. The CDR3 extends over 15 amino acids. With V trimmed by 6 bases and J by 0 bases, 4 bases remained unmatched.

The J gene is TRBJ2-7, the V gene TRBV2, with TRBD1 as a possible D gene (6 bases). In germline, CDR1 is SNHLY, CDR2 FYNNEI. V dropped 0 bases and J dropped 0 bases, with 12 bases sitting between them. The CDR3 spans 16 residues. CDR3 DNA: TGTGCCAGCAGTGAAGCCCCCGGACAGCACTCCTACGAGCAGTACTTC. It encodes CASSEAPGQHSYEQYF.

This clonotype was found many times. The chain has TRBV27 and TRBJ2-1; TRBD2 matches 7 bases. V was pared by 6 bases and J by 6 bases, with 11 bases of the junction left unmatched. This CDR3 has 15 residues. Per germline, CDR1 MNHEY and CDR2 SMNVEV (reference sequence). The CDR3 bases are TGTGCCAGCAGGAGAAAGGGAGAGCGGGGCAATGAGCAGTTCTTC. Translating it yields CASRRKGERGNEQFF.

Of note for this clonotype: This may come from a read error, since a much larger clone is one base off. The chain is built from TRBV29-1 and TRBJ1-1, with D unresolved. This CDR3 is built from 13 residues. Germline V gene lookup returns CDR1 SQVTM and CDR2 ANQGSEA. CDR3 protein: CSVVRQTNTETFF. The CDR3 nucleotides read TGCAGCGTTGTACGCCAGACGAACACTGAAACTTTCTTT.

The V and J genes are TRBV5-6 and TRBJ2-1; possibly TRBD1 for D (6 bases). The last part of the DNA fits TRBJ1-2 better; the J call may be wrong. The V gene's germline CDR1 is SGHDT and CDR2 YYEEEE. This CDR3 is 12 amino acids long. In DNA, the CDR3 is TGTGCCAGCAGCCGAGGGGGAAATGGCTACACCTTC. As protein: CASSRGGNGYTF.

This clonotype was picked up a small number of times. J is TRBJ1-2 and V is TRBV4-2, with a tentative D call TRBD1 (5 bases). This CDR3 is built from 19 residues. V lost 1 base to trimming and J lost 0 bases, with 21 bases between them. CDR1 is LGHNA and CDR2 is YNFKEQ in the germline V gene. The CDR3 sequence: CASSQVIPGPSSTNYGYTF. The CDR3 bases are TGTGCCAGCAGCCAAGTTATTCCGGGACCCTCTTCGACTAACTATGGCTACACCTTC.

In the case of this clonotype: A much larger clone lies a single base off, so this may be a read error. This chain links TRBV7-8 with TRBJ2-3; D might be TRBD2 (7 bases). The germline V gene encodes CDR1 SGHVS and CDR2 FQNEAQ. This CDR3 region has 18 residues. CDR3 nucleotide sequence: TGCGCCAGAAGCCAAGAGGTGGGGGAAGGGGGGGGCACAGATACGCAGTATTTT. It specifies CARSQEVGEGGGTDTQYF.

The chain employs TRBV6-1 and TRBJ2-4, with a possible D match to TRBD1 (6 bases). The CDR3 length is 15 residues. CDR1 MNHNS and CDR2 SASEGT come from the germline V gene. Trimming pared 0 bases from V and 5 bases from J, leaving 11 bases between. CDR3 loop: CASSEAGALQNIQYF. CDR3 coding DNA: TGTGCCAGCAGTGAAGCGGGGGCCCTTCAAAACATTCAGTACTTC.

This clonotype was counted at least ten times. The rearrangement links TRBV2 to TRBJ2-3, with 7 bases identical to TRBD1. This CDR3 contains 14 residues. V was clipped by 8 bases and J by 2 bases; unmatched bases: 7. CDR1 is SNHLY and CDR2 is FYNNEI in the germline V gene. CDR3 nucleotides: TGTGCCAGCCTGGGACAGTATAACACAGATACGCAGTATTTT. Amino acid sequence: CASLGQYNTDTQYF.

The chain recombines TRBV11-1 with TRBJ2-7; no reliable D call. The CDR3 extends over 15 amino acids. Germline CDR1 is SGHAT and CDR2 is FQDESV (reference sequence). The V end lost 1 base, the J end lost 5 bases, and 15 bases lay between the germline ends. The CDR3 region has the DNA TGTGCCAGCAGCTTAGATGGGGTGGACCCCCACGAGCAGTACTTC. It translates to CASSLDGVDPHEQYF.

The chain links TRBV7-9 to TRBJ2-2; 10 positions agree with TRBD1. The V segment lost 8 bases and the J segment 6 bases; nucleotides outside the gene matches: 0. Per the germline V gene, CDR1 is SEHNR and CDR2 is FQNEAQ (reference sequence). This CDR3 contains 12 residues. The CDR3 bases are TGTGCCAGCGACAGGGGGCCCGGGGAGCTGTTTTTT. Protein sequence: CASDRGPGELFF.

This clonotype was picked up a small number of times. The genes are TRBV6-1 and TRBJ1-2; 8 bases map to TRBD1. This CDR3 has 14 residues. The trim removed 5 bases at V and 7 bases at J, leaving 9 bases unmatched. The germline CDR1 and CDR2 sequences are MNHNS and SASEGT. The CDR3: CASSPRSGGSGYTF. For the CDR3, the DNA is TGTGCCAGCAGTCCCCGTTCAGGGGGCTCTGGCTACACCTTC.

This clonotype occurred a few times. This chain links TRBV3-1 with TRBJ1-4; D ambiguous. With 5 bases removed from V and 8 bases from J, the gap between germline ends came to 12 bases. Looked up from germline, CDR1 is LGHDT and CDR2 is YNNKEL (reference sequence). The length of the CDR3 is 13 residues. This chain's CDR3 is CASSESRGEKLFF. For the CDR3, the DNA is TGTGCCAGCAGCGAGAGTCGGGGAGAAAAACTGTTTTTT.